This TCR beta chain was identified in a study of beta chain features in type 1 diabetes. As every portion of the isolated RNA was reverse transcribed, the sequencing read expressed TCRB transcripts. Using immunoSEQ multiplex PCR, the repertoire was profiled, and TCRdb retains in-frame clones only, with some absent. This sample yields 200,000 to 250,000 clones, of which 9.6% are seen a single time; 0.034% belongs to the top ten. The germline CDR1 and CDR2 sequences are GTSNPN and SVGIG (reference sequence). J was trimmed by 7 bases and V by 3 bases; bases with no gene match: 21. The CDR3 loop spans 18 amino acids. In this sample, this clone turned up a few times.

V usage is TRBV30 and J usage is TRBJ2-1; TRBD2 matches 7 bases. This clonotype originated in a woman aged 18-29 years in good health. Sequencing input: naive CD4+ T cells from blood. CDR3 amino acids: CAWRARGLLAGAHNEQFF. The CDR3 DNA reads TGTGCCTGGAGGGCTCGGGGACTATTGGCGGGAGCACATAATGAGCAGTTCTTC.